The 20 T cell receptor beta chains in this list originate from one sample, sequenced in a study of T cell changes during pregnancy in multiple sclerosis. Sequencing used immunoSEQ multiplex PCR; TCRdb keeps in-frame clones, though not all of them. The data contain tens of thousands of clones, approximately 90% of them singletons. The material sequenced was CD4+ T cells from peripheral blood mononuclear cells, taken in the first trimester of pregnancy. The source is a female donor with multiple sclerosis, enrolled in a pregnancy study.

This chain uses TRBV5-1 with TRBJ2-1; the D is unclear. V gave up 3 bases and J gave up 0 bases, with 19 bases separating them. This CDR3 has 18 residues. CDR1 is SGHRS, CDR2 YFSETQ, per germline. The CDR3 sequence is CASSSPSRSFSSYNEQFF. The CDR3 bases are TGCGCCAGCAGCTCTCCATCCCGGAGCTTTAGCTCCTACAATGAGCAGTTCTTC. The variable domain in full, completed from reference TRBV5-1 and TRBJ2-1, reads KAGVTQTPRYLIKTRGQQVTLSCSPISGHRSVSWYQQTPGQGLQFLFEYFSETQRNKGNFPGRFSGRQFSNSRSEMNVSTLELGDSALYLCASSSPSRSFSSYNEQFFGPGTRLTVL.

The rearrangement uses TRBV30 and TRBJ1-4, with a tentative D call TRBD1 (6 bases). Germline lookup yields CDR1 GTSNPN and CDR2 SVGIG (reference sequence). The CDR3 is 14 amino acids. The V end lost 2 bases, the J end lost 10 bases, and 17 bases lay between the germline ends. The DNA of the CDR3 is TGTGCCTGGAGTCTTAAGGGGGGGCCTGGAAAACTGTTTTTT. It specifies CAWSLKGGPGKLFF.

CDR3 DNA sequence: TGTGCCAGCAGCTCTCGACTAGGCCCCTACGAGCAGTACTTC. Protein sequence: CASSSRLGPYEQYF. The rearrangement joins TRBV7-9 to TRBJ2-7, with D maybe TRBD2 (6 bases). V was clipped by 4 bases and J by 2 bases, with 12 bases between them. Germline CDR1 and CDR2: SEHNR and FQNEAQ (reference sequence). The CDR3 contains 14 residues.

This chain joins TRBV28 and TRBJ2-1, with D possibly matching TRBD2 (6 bases). CDR3 length: 16 amino acids. Germline V lookup: CDR1 MDHEN, CDR2 SYDVKM. Between the trimmed V and J ends, which lost 7 bases and 4 bases, there was a span of 20 bases. In DNA form, the CDR3 reads TGTGCCAGCAACCTAAACCTAGGGACTCGATACAATGAGCAGTTCTTC. Protein product: CASNLNLGTRYNEQFF.

Remarks on this clone: This sample includes further DNA sequences coding for the same CDR3. The chain has TRBV9 and TRBJ2-3; tentatively, D is TRBD2 (7 bases). CDR3 length: 17 residues. Germline CDR1 and CDR2: SGDLS and YYNGEE. Trimming took 3 bases from V and 1 from J, leaving 18 bases between them. This chain's CDR3 is CASSGGGVAGRTDTQYF. CDR3 DNA sequence: TGTGCCAGCAGCGGAGGGGGGGTAGCGGGTCGCACAGATACGCAGTATTTT.

The J gene is TRBJ2-1, the V gene TRBV6-5; D is unclear. The V end lost 8 bases, the J end lost 7 bases, and 12 bases lay between the germline ends. Germline V CDR1 and CDR2: MNHEY, SVGAGI. The CDR3 is made up of 12 amino acids. CDR3 region: CASRRVGNEQFF. CDR3 DNA: TGTGCCAGCCGACGGGTCGGTAATGAGCAGTTCTTC.

The rearrangement joins TRBV5-4 to TRBJ1-1, with a possible D match to TRBD1 (5 bases). The CDR3 is 12 residues long. Trimming took 0 bases from V and 10 from J, leaving 10 bases between them. Germline V CDR1 and CDR2: SGHNT, YYREEE (reference sequence). The CDR3 coding sequence is TGTGCCAGCAGCTTGGAGGGGATAGGAGCTTTCTTT. Amino acid sequence: CASSLEGIGAFF.

The chain recombines TRBV4-3 with TRBJ1-6; D is undetermined. The CDR3 has 13 amino acids. Trimming stripped 2 bases from V and 5 bases from J, with 4 bases between. Germline values: CDR1 LGHNA, CDR2 YSLEER. This CDR3 is CASSQLNNSPLHF. The CDR3 bases are TGCGCCAGCAGCCAACTTAATAATTCACCCCTCCACTTT.

The gene calls are TRBV4-3 and TRBJ2-3; 9 positions match TRBD2. Germline V gives CDR1 LGHNA, CDR2 YSLEER. V dropped 1 base and J dropped 5; count of bases not matched to a gene: 10. The CDR3 has 17 residues. The CDR3 protein is CASSQVAAGGPGDTQYF. Written as DNA, the CDR3 is TGCGCCAGCAGCCAAGTCGCGGCGGGAGGGCCGGGAGATACGCAGTATTTT.

This clone came up once. The V call is TRBV7-2, the J call TRBJ1-2; 7 bases agree with TRBD1. The CDR3 has 15 amino acids. Trimming removed 1 base from V and 3 bases from J; junction bases left unmatched: 5. Germline CDR1 is SGHTA and CDR2 is FQGNSA. The CDR3 nucleotides are TGTGCCAGCAGCTTAGGGGGACAGTCCTACTATGGCTACACCTTC. Translated, it gives CASSLGGQSYYGYTF.

A single count supports this clone. The chain employs TRBV4-3 and TRBJ2-6, with a weak D call TRBD1 (5 bases). Germline V CDR1 and CDR2: LGHNA, YSLEER. The CDR3 sequence is 17 residues long. V was trimmed by 4 bases and J by 0 bases, leaving 13 bases between them. The CDR3 coding sequence is TGCGCCAGCAGCCGGGGCGCGGTAGCCTCTGGGGCCAACGTCCTGACTTTC. Translated, it gives CASSRGAVASGANVLTF.

About this clone itself: The junction departs from the called germline gene at one end, perhaps through a read error. The chain is built from TRBV28 and TRBJ2-7; 7 positions agree with TRBD1. CDR1 is MDHEN and CDR2 is SYDVKM in the germline V gene. CDR3 length equals 11 residues. The CDR3 DNA sequence: TGTGCCAGCAGTTCCACGGGACAGTCCCGCTTC. Residues: CASSSTGQSRF. Supplemented by reference TRBV28 and TRBJ2-7, the full variable domain reads DVKVTQSSRYLVKRTGEKVFLECVQDMDHENMFWYRQDPGLGLRLIYFSYDVKMKEKGDIPEGYSVSREKKERFSLILESASTNQTSMYLCASSSTGQSRFGPGTRLTVT.

The gene calls are TRBV27 and TRBJ2-7; 8 bases agree with TRBD2. Germline V gene data show CDR1 as MNHEY and CDR2 as SMNVEV (reference sequence). After removal of 6 bases from V and 4 bases from J, the junction contained 11 bases not matched to a gene. The CDR3 contains 15 residues. The chain's CDR3 is CASSRGTSWMYEQYF. CDR3 in DNA: TGTGCCAGCAGCCGCGGGACTAGTTGGATGTACGAGCAGTACTTC.

The chain carries TRBV6-1 and TRBJ2-6, with TRBD1 as a possible D gene (5 bases). Trimming cost V 7 bases and J 0 bases, with 10 bases left between them. The V gene's germline CDR1 is MNHNS and CDR2 SASEGT. The CDR3 spans 15 residues. The CDR3 coding sequence is TGTGCCAGCACGCCTGACAGCTCTGGGGCCAACGTCCTGACTTTC. It is translated as CASTPDSSGANVLTF.

This clone was observed a handful of times. The chain is built from TRBV9 and TRBJ1-1, with D unclear. Germline assignment: CDR1 SGDLS and CDR2 YYNGEE. V lost 0 bases to trimming and J lost 2 bases, with 11 bases between them. The CDR3 totals 15 residues. CDR3 loop: CASSVDVSTNTEAFF. As DNA, the CDR3 is TGTGCCAGCAGCGTAGATGTTTCTACTAACACTGAAGCTTTCTTT.

V is TRBV18 and J is TRBJ2-7; a possible D gene is TRBD2 (5 bases). The germline V gene encodes CDR1 KGHSH and CDR2 LQKENI. Trimming took 2 bases from V and 0 from J, leaving 11 bases between them. This CDR3 is built from 15 residues. The CDR3, as DNA: TGTGCCAGCTCACCAGGCGGAGGTTTCTCCTACGAGCAGTACTTC. It is translated as CASSPGGGFSYEQYF.

The DNA of the CDR3 is TGTGCCAGCAGTGCGGGACTAGCGGGAGGGCCGTACCCCAATGAGCAGTTCTTC. It is translated as CASSAGLAGGPYPNEQFF. J is TRBJ2-1 and V is TRBV2; 16 nucleotides line up with TRBD2. V shed 4 bases, J shed 6 bases, and the junction held 9 bases outside the gene matches. The CDR3 runs 18 residues. From germline, CDR1 is SNHLY and CDR2 FYNNEI.

The chain couples TRBV19 to TRBJ2-1; TRBD2 aligns across 8 bases. V was clipped by 1 base and J by 7 bases; unmatched bases: 9. This CDR3 has 16 amino acids. Germline V lookup: CDR1 LNHDA, CDR2 SQIVND (reference sequence). The CDR3 bases are TGTGCCAGTAGTATAGCAGCGGGAGCAGGAGGGAATGAGCAGTTCTTC. Its translation: CASSIAAGAGGNEQFF. The full variable domain, with the rest looked up from reference TRBV19 and TRBJ2-1, is DGGITQSPKYLFRKEGQNVTLSCEQNLNHDAMYWYRQDPGQGLRLIYYSQIVNDFQKGDIAEGYSVSREKKESFPLTVTSAQKNPTAFYLCASSIAAGAGGNEQFFGPGTRLTVL.

This clone appeared a few times. The chain joins TRBV18 to TRBJ1-5; D is undetermined. CDR3 length equals 15 residues. The germline gives CDR1 KGHSH, CDR2 LQKENI. Trimming pared 4 bases from V and 1 base from J, leaving 11 bases between. The CDR3 region has the DNA TGTGCCAGCTCACAGGAGGGAATGAGCAATCAGCCCCAGCATTTT. Translation gives CASSQEGMSNQPQHF. Using reference TRBV18 and TRBJ1-5 for the parts outside the CDR3, the full variable domain is NAGVMQNPRHLVRRRGQEARLRCSPMKGHSHVYWYRQLPEEGLKFMVYLQKENIIDESGMPKERFSAEFPKEGPSILRIQQVVRGDSAAYFCASSQEGMSNQPQHFGDGTRLSIL.

The rearrangement links TRBV4-3 to TRBJ2-7; the match to TRBD2 covers 10 bases. This CDR3 spans 15 amino acids. J gave up 2 bases and V 1 base, and 2 bases lay outside the gene matches. Germline-derived CDR1 and CDR2 are LGHNA and YSLEER. The CDR3 spells CASSQALAGTYEQYF. DNA of the CDR3: TGCGCCAGCAGCCAAGCACTAGCGGGGACCTACGAGCAGTACTTC.